This TCR beta chain emerged from a study of blood T cell repertoires in COVID-19 (dated by TCRdb to the early 2020s). Study-level background: The collaborator samples originated in the United States, Italy and Spain and spanned the acute and convalescent phases of COVID-19. Sample metadata almost always included a de-identified subject ID, COVID-19 status, age in years and sex. Where HLA class I and class II types were available, the types were taken from metadata supplied by the sample provider, not from assay-based typing. Deeply sampled blood TCRbeta repertoires from subjects exposed to, actively infected with, or recovered from COVID-19 were included in the dataset. The samples were drawn from two sources: the first 160 participants of the ongoing ImmuneRACE study, and over 1,000 subjects contributed by 6 global collaborators. The repertoires were made available in a free public database intended to serve as a resource for research on the immune response to SARS-CoV-2. The material from the prospective study consisted of cDNA or gDNA derived from T cells, B-cell-depleted T cells, or PBMCs. Overall study outcomes, separate from this receptor: The quantity of clinical and demographic metadata differed by source and by participant and was supplied without curation.

The germline V gene yields SGHVS for CDR1 and FNYEAQ for CDR2. Deletion took 3 bases off V and 1 base off J, with a span of 10 bases between the germline ends. Reading from cysteine to phenylalanine, the CDR3 counts 15 amino acids. Just CDR3 DNA is preserved here, 45 bases in frame from base 1. TCRbeta CDR3 regions were amplified from genomic DNA by means of the immunoSEQ Assay, a bias-controlled multiplex PCR. The published analysis was carried out like this. Within the assay, amplification of reference gene primers was used to estimate how many nucleated cells each sample contained. Sequence reads were collapsed and filtered to measure the absolute abundance of every unique TCRbeta CDR3 rearrangement. Productive Simpson clonality was computed per sample as the square root of Simpson's diversity index over productive rearrangements. TCRdb limited this immuneACCESS table to in-frame rearrangements with V and J called. A share of clones is missing; checked studies link under half to unresolved V genes, and the rest is unexplained. V and J calls and clone size are given by that table; D and trimming were obtained from the DNA. The sample table holds roughly 430,000 clones, of which around 90% were seen once. The top ten hold roughly 2% of the sample.

Enrolling through a virtual design, the prospective study's participants ranged in age from roughly 18 to 90 years and lived across some 23 United States geographic areas. To assign participants to cohorts, the prospective study relied on clinical history that participants themselves reported in a screening survey and a study questionnaire. In the prospective study, whole blood, serum and a nasopharyngeal or oropharyngeal swab were collected from each participant by mobile phlebotomists. Over a roughly two-month period, participants in the prospective study had the option of providing additional blood draws and questionnaires. Before DNA extraction, prospective study blood samples were shipped either frozen or at room temperature. Turning to this clone: It has no known antigen specificity. No quality values exist for individual bases; no much larger clone is one base distant.

What was sequenced was PBMCs or T cells enriched from blood (not recorded which). The origin of this receptor is a woman aged 40 to 50 with acute COVID-19. This chain joins TRBV7-6 to TRBJ1-5; the D gene is perhaps TRBD1, from 5 matching bases. The CDR3 reads CASSLGGMSNQPQHF. The DNA reads as follows: TGTGCCAGCAGCTTGGGGGGGATGAGCAATCAGCCCCAGCATTTT.